The rows below give T cell receptor beta chains drawn from one sample of a study of brain T cells in children with intractable seizures. Clones were sequenced by immunoSEQ multiplex PCR, and TCRdb holds only the in-frame ones, with some missing. The sample contains 110,000 or so clones, 90% to 95% of which appear only once. The sample was peripheral blood, taken at surgery. The receptors were gathered from a boy younger than two with hemimegalencephaly and intractable seizures. The CDR3 runs from the conserved cysteine through the conserved F or W. D genes are given only for firm matches. Clone sizes are given selectively: once, few, many, or a class where the clone is expanded.

v_call: TRBV11-2
j_call: TRBJ2-2
d_call: TRBD2
clone_size: -
cdr3_aa: CASSSGLDYTGELFF
cdr3_nt: TGTGCCAGCAGCTCGGGACTAGATTACACCGGGGAGCTGTTTTTT

v_call: TRBV19
j_call: TRBJ1-4
d_call: -
clone_size: -
cdr3_aa: CASSGNRVRRGSTNEKLFF
cdr3_nt: TGTGCCAGTAGTGGTAACAGGGTAAGGAGGGGATCAACTAATGAAAAACTGTTTTTT

v_call: TRBV5-1
j_call: TRBJ1-6
d_call: TRBD1
clone_size: -
cdr3_aa: CASSLGGDSPLHF
cdr3_nt: TGCGCCAGCAGCCTAGGGGGCGATTCACCCCTCCACTTT

v_call: TRBV6-1
j_call: TRBJ2-6
d_call: -
clone_size: -
cdr3_aa: CASSERGSGANVLTF
cdr3_nt: TGTGCCAGCAGTGAACGGGGCTCTGGGGCCAACGTCCTGACTTTC

v_call: TRBV7-9
j_call: TRBJ2-1
d_call: -
clone_size: -
cdr3_aa: CASSSPQANEQFF
cdr3_nt: TGTGCCAGCAGCTCTCCCCAGGCCAATGAGCAGTTCTTC

v_call: TRBV19
j_call: TRBJ1-2
d_call: -
clone_size: -
cdr3_aa: CASSVQDNYGYTF
cdr3_nt: TGTGCCAGTAGTGTCCAGGACAACTATGGCTACACCTTC

v_call: TRBV27
j_call: TRBJ2-2
d_call: TRBD2
clone_size: -
cdr3_aa: CASSLWGTSGTAGELFF
cdr3_nt: TGTGCCAGCAGTCTCTGGGGGACTAGCGGGACGGCCGGGGAGCTGTTTTTT

v_call: TRBV10-2
j_call: TRBJ2-7
d_call: -
clone_size: once
cdr3_aa: CASSAGTPFVDEQYF
cdr3_nt: TGCGCCAGCAGCGCCGGGACTCCCTTCGTGGACGAGCAGTACTTC

v_call: TRBV29-1
j_call: TRBJ1-1
d_call: -
clone_size: -
cdr3_aa: CSVAFGRGNTEAFF
cdr3_nt: TGCAGCGTCGCCTTCGGTCGAGGGAACACTGAAGCTTTCTTT

v_call: TRBV15
j_call: TRBJ2-7
d_call: -
clone_size: -
cdr3_aa: CATSRDTRSYEQYF
cdr3_nt: TGTGCCACCAGCAGAGACACCCGCTCCTACGAGCAGTACTTC

v_call: TRBV6-1
j_call: TRBJ2-7
d_call: TRBD2
clone_size: -
cdr3_aa: CASSEALGLAVSYEQYF
cdr3_nt: TGTGCCAGCAGTGAAGCGCTTGGGCTAGCGGTTTCCTACGAGCAGTACTTC

v_call: TRBV6-6
j_call: TRBJ1-2
d_call: -
clone_size: -
cdr3_aa: CASSYSSGNGYTF
cdr3_nt: TGTGCCAGCAGTTACAGTTCCGGGAATGGCTACACCTTC

v_call: TRBV2
j_call: TRBJ1-6
d_call: -
clone_size: -
cdr3_aa: CASKVWWDNSPLHF
cdr3_nt: TGTGCCAGCAAGGTGTGGTGGGACAATTCACCCCTCCACTTT

v_call: TRBV28
j_call: TRBJ1-5
d_call: -
clone_size: -
cdr3_aa: CASSYRGGLGQPQHF
cdr3_nt: TGTGCCAGCAGTTACCGGGGAGGGTTGGGTCAGCCCCAGCATTTT

v_call: TRBV5-1
j_call: TRBJ1-3
d_call: -
clone_size: once
cdr3_aa: CASSLSGSGNTIYF
cdr3_nt: TGCGCCAGCAGCCTCTCCGGGTCTGGAAACACCATATATTTT

v_call: TRBV15
j_call: TRBJ1-5
d_call: TRBD1
clone_size: -
cdr3_aa: CATSRRDRINQPQHF
cdr3_nt: TGTGCCACCAGCAGAAGGGACAGGATCAATCAGCCCCAGCATTTT

v_call: TRBV21-1
j_call: TRBJ2-5
d_call: -
clone_size: once
cdr3_aa: CASSKGPYQETQYF
cdr3_nt: TGTGCCAGCAGCAAAGGACCCTACCAAGAGACCCAGTACTTC

v_call: TRBV6-1
j_call: TRBJ2-2
d_call: -
clone_size: few
cdr3_aa: CASSEVTPSGELFF
cdr3_nt: TGTGCCAGCAGTGAAGTTACGCCTAGCGGGGAGCTGTTTTTT

v_call: TRBV18
j_call: TRBJ2-3
d_call: TRBD1
clone_size: once
cdr3_aa: CASSFGTGASSTDTQYF
cdr3_nt: TGTGCCAGCTCGTTCGGGACAGGGGCCTCCAGCACAGATACGCAGTATTTT

v_call: TRBV7-9
j_call: TRBJ1-5
d_call: -
clone_size: few
cdr3_aa: CASSLEGYQPQHF
cdr3_nt: TGTGCCAGCAGCTTAGAAGGGTATCAGCCCCAGCATTTT

v_call: TRBV28
j_call: TRBJ2-7
d_call: -
clone_size: once
cdr3_aa: CASSLLGANEQYF
cdr3_nt: TGTGCCAGCAGTTTATTGGGGGCCAACGAGCAGTACTTC

v_call: TRBV5-5
j_call: TRBJ2-7
d_call: TRBD1
clone_size: once
cdr3_aa: CASSLSPGQGYEQYF
cdr3_nt: TGTGCCAGCAGCTTGTCCCCGGGACAGGGGTACGAGCAGTACTTC

v_call: TRBV5-1
j_call: TRBJ2-2
d_call: -
clone_size: -
cdr3_aa: CASSQAGGELFF
cdr3_nt: TGCGCCAGCAGCCAGGCAGGCGGGGAGCTGTTTTTT

v_call: TRBV20-1
j_call: TRBJ1-1
d_call: -
clone_size: once
cdr3_aa: CSARGTPEAFF
cdr3_nt: TGCAGCGCCAGGGGTACCCCTGAAGCTTTCTTT

v_call: TRBV15
j_call: TRBJ1-3
d_call: -
clone_size: -
cdr3_aa: CATSRDWEGSGNTIYF
cdr3_nt: TGTGCCACCAGCAGAGATTGGGAAGGCTCTGGAAACACCATATATTTT

v_call: TRBV7-8
j_call: TRBJ2-7
d_call: TRBD1
clone_size: -
cdr3_aa: CASSRRTGASYEQYF
cdr3_nt: TGTGCCAGCAGTCGGAGGACAGGGGCGTCCTACGAGCAGTACTTC

v_call: TRBV19
j_call: TRBJ1-6
d_call: TRBD1
clone_size: once
cdr3_aa: CASSQRGQSSYNSPLHF
cdr3_nt: TGTGCCAGTAGTCAAAGGGGACAGAGCTCCTATAATTCACCCCTCCACTTT

v_call: TRBV5-1
j_call: TRBJ2-2
d_call: -
clone_size: -
cdr3_aa: CASRPRGTGELFF
cdr3_nt: TGCGCCAGCAGGCCGCGAGGGACCGGGGAGCTGTTTTTT

v_call: TRBV2
j_call: TRBJ2-1
d_call: -
clone_size: -
cdr3_aa: CASALPYNEQFF
cdr3_nt: TGTGCCAGCGCACTACCCTACAATGAGCAGTTCTTC

v_call: TRBV12-3/TRBV12-4
j_call: TRBJ2-5
d_call: -
clone_size: -
cdr3_aa: CASSLGGKETQYF
cdr3_nt: TGTGCCAGCAGTTTAGGGGGAAAAGAGACCCAGTACTTC

v_call: TRBV7-3
j_call: TRBJ2-1
d_call: -
clone_size: -
cdr3_aa: CASSPYLGAGYNEQFF
cdr3_nt: TGTGCCAGCAGCCCCTACCTGGGGGCGGGATACAATGAGCAGTTCTTC

v_call: TRBV28
j_call: TRBJ2-5
d_call: TRBD2
clone_size: -
cdr3_aa: CASSWTSGAGPQETQYF
cdr3_nt: TGTGCCAGCAGTTGGACTAGCGGAGCGGGCCCCCAAGAGACCCAGTACTTC

v_call: TRBV2
j_call: TRBJ2-3
d_call: -
clone_size: -
cdr3_aa: CASRERTSTDTQYF
cdr3_nt: TGTGCCAGCAGGGAAAGGACAAGCACAGATACGCAGTATTTT

v_call: TRBV28
j_call: TRBJ1-4
d_call: TRBD1
clone_size: -
cdr3_aa: CASSLWSRGPTNEKLFF
cdr3_nt: TGTGCCAGCAGTTTATGGTCGAGGGGGCCAACTAATGAAAAACTGTTTTTT

v_call: TRBV18
j_call: TRBJ1-1
d_call: -
clone_size: -
cdr3_aa: CASSPWGRTEAFF
cdr3_nt: TGTGCCAGCTCACCCTGGGGTAGGACTGAAGCTTTCTTT

v_call: TRBV7-9
j_call: TRBJ2-5
d_call: -
clone_size: -
cdr3_aa: CASSPISETQYF
cdr3_nt: TGTGCCAGCAGTCCGATATCCGAGACCCAGTACTTC

v_call: TRBV28
j_call: TRBJ2-2
d_call: TRBD2
clone_size: -
cdr3_aa: CASIRWGGTGELFF
cdr3_nt: TGTGCCAGCATCCGCTGGGGGGGCACCGGGGAGCTGTTTTTT

v_call: TRBV27
j_call: TRBJ2-2
d_call: -
clone_size: -
cdr3_aa: CASSLRGGTGELFF
cdr3_nt: TGTGCCAGCAGTTTACGCGGAGGTACCGGGGAGCTGTTTTTT

v_call: TRBV3-1/TRBV3-2
j_call: TRBJ1-6
d_call: -
clone_size: -
cdr3_aa: CASSQDRGSYNSPLHF
cdr3_nt: TGTGCCAGCAGCCAAGATCGCGGCTCCTATAATTCACCCCTCCACTTT

v_call: TRBV25-1
j_call: TRBJ2-1
d_call: -
clone_size: once
cdr3_aa: CASSEPTAVSYNEQFF
cdr3_nt: TGTGCCAGCAGTGAGCCGACAGCCGTCTCCTACAATGAGCAGTTCTTC

v_call: TRBV10-3
j_call: TRBJ2-3
d_call: -
clone_size: -
cdr3_aa: CAIKRRESTDTQYF
cdr3_nt: TGTGCCATCAAACGGAGGGAAAGCACAGATACGCAGTATTTT

v_call: TRBV3-1/TRBV3-2
j_call: TRBJ1-1
d_call: -
clone_size: -
cdr3_aa: CASSHRGGYMNTEAFF
cdr3_nt: TGTGCCAGCAGTCATAGAGGGGGATACATGAACACTGAAGCTTTCTTT

v_call: TRBV14
j_call: TRBJ2-7
d_call: -
clone_size: -
cdr3_aa: CASSFDVGSYEQYF
cdr3_nt: TGTGCCAGCAGCTTTGATGTTGGCTCCTACGAGCAGTACTTC

v_call: TRBV27
j_call: TRBJ2-3
d_call: TRBD2
clone_size: -
cdr3_aa: CASGRASGLTDTQYF
cdr3_nt: TGTGCCAGCGGTCGGGCTAGCGGACTCACAGATACGCAGTATTTT

v_call: TRBV29-1
j_call: TRBJ2-5
d_call: -
clone_size: -
cdr3_aa: CSVTTIAEGEQETQYF
cdr3_nt: TGCAGCGTGACTACTATAGCGGAGGGAGAGCAAGAGACCCAGTACTTC

v_call: TRBV11-2
j_call: TRBJ1-5
d_call: -
clone_size: once
cdr3_aa: CASSLGFTQPQHF
cdr3_nt: TGTGCCAGCAGCTTAGGGTTTACTCAGCCCCAGCATTTT

v_call: TRBV21-1
j_call: TRBJ1-1
d_call: -
clone_size: -
cdr3_aa: CASNRGPPLTEAFF
cdr3_nt: TGTGCCAGCAACCGGGGCCCTCCCCTAACTGAAGCTTTCTTT

v_call: TRBV28
j_call: TRBJ1-6
d_call: -
clone_size: -
cdr3_aa: CASSLEPGQHSPLHF
cdr3_nt: TGTGCCAGCAGTTTGGAGCCGGGCCAACATTCACCCCTCCACTTT

v_call: TRBV6-5
j_call: TRBJ2-1
d_call: -
clone_size: -
cdr3_aa: CASSNLGGEQFF
cdr3_nt: TGTGCCAGCAGCAACCTGGGGGGTGAGCAGTTCTTC

v_call: TRBV7-3
j_call: TRBJ2-2
d_call: TRBD1
clone_size: -
cdr3_aa: CASSLTGGQGFTGELFF
cdr3_nt: TGTGCCAGCAGCTTAACGGGGGGACAGGGGTTCACCGGGGAGCTGTTTTTT

v_call: TRBV7-8
j_call: TRBJ1-1
d_call: -
clone_size: -
cdr3_aa: CASSRRGGAGTEAFF
cdr3_nt: TGTGCCAGCAGCCGGAGGGGGGGGGCAGGCACTGAAGCTTTCTTT

v_call: TRBV12-5
j_call: TRBJ1-2
d_call: -
clone_size: -
cdr3_aa: CASGLARGGAYGYTF
cdr3_nt: TGTGCTAGTGGTTTGGCTAGAGGGGGGGCGTATGGCTACACCTTC

v_call: TRBV6-5
j_call: TRBJ2-7
d_call: -
clone_size: -
cdr3_aa: CASSKGYEQYF
cdr3_nt: TGTGCCAGCAGCAAGGGCTACGAGCAGTACTTC

v_call: TRBV18
j_call: TRBJ2-7
d_call: TRBD1
clone_size: -
cdr3_aa: CASSPWFSGQGSFSEQYF
cdr3_nt: TGTGCCAGCTCACCATGGTTTTCCGGACAGGGGTCCTTTAGCGAGCAGTACTTC

v_call: TRBV27
j_call: TRBJ2-5
d_call: -
clone_size: few
cdr3_aa: CASSAYRETQYF
cdr3_nt: TGTGCCAGCAGTGCCTACAGGGAGACCCAGTACTTC